The 10 T cell receptor beta chains listed next were all sequenced from one sample in a study of blood T cell repertoires in COVID-19 (TCRdb year 2020). The library was prepared using the immunoSEQ multiplex PCR assay. The source is immuneACCESS, and TCRdb retained only in-frame sequences with V and J called. Part of the clones is not carried over; for the studies checked, unresolved V genes explain less than half of this, and the remainder is unexplained. The sample records about 200,000 clones, 88% of which are singletons. The ten largest account for around 1.5% of the sample. Sequenced sample: peripheral blood. Source of these receptors: a man aged 18 to 35 with active or convalescent COVID-19.

The chain joins TRBV30 to TRBJ1-2; a weak D match, TRBD1 (5 bases). Germline CDR1 GTSNPN, CDR2 SVGIG (reference sequence). CDR3 size: 15 residues. Between the trimmed V and J ends, which lost 0 bases and 2 bases, there was a span of 13 bases. Here the CDR3 reads CAWSVRWRGNYGYTF. Written as DNA, the CDR3 is TGTGCCTGGAGTGTACGTTGGCGGGGGAACTATGGCTACACCTTC.

The chain recombines TRBV7-2 with TRBJ1-3; D uncertain. Germline assignment: CDR1 SGHTA and CDR2 FQGNSA. Between the trimmed V and J ends, which lost 5 bases and 3 bases, there was a span of 5 bases. The CDR3 sequence is 12 residues long. The CDR3 region has the DNA TGTGCCAGCAGCCGCAGTGGAAACACCATATATTTT. As protein: CASSRSGNTIYF.

The chain uses TRBV18 and TRBJ1-1, with D perhaps TRBD1 (5 bases). V was trimmed by 4 bases and J by 5 bases, leaving 17 bases between them. The CDR3 runs to 15 residues. Germline CDR1 is KGHSH and CDR2 is LQKENI. The CDR3 sequence is CASSLTQGIWTEAFF. The CDR3 nucleotides are TGTGCCAGCTCACTTACTCAGGGAATCTGGACTGAAGCTTTCTTT.

J is TRBJ2-1 and V is TRBV27, with 7 bases lining up with TRBD1. The CDR3 contains 12 residues. Trimming at V came to 8 bases and at J to 8 bases, leaving 6 bases not matched to a gene. Germline V gene sequence: CDR1 MNHEY, CDR2 SMNVEV (reference sequence). The CDR3 nucleotides are TGTGCCAGCCATCGGACAGGTTATGAGCAGTTCTTC. Translated, it gives CASHRTGYEQFF.

This clone was seen more than once but under ten times. V is TRBV3-1 (or the pseudogene TRBV3-2) and J is TRBJ1-3; weak D call: TRBD1 (5 bases). V shed 4 bases and J shed 8 bases, with 9 bases lying between them. Looked up from germline, CDR1 is LGHDT and CDR2 is YNNKEL (reference sequence). The CDR3 is 12 residues long. The CDR3 nucleotides are TGTGCCAGCAGCCCCCGGGGGGACACCATATATTTT. Amino acid sequence: CASSPRGDTIYF.

The rearrangement uses TRBV4-3 and TRBJ2-2, with D possibly matching TRBD2 (6 bases). The V end lost 1 base, the J end lost 6 bases, and 18 bases lay between the germline ends. From germline, CDR1 is LGHNA and CDR2 YSLEER. This CDR3 is 17 amino acids long. The CDR3: CASSQAGTGVDAGELFF. CDR3 in DNA: TGCGCCAGCAGCCAAGCTGGTACGGGAGTGGATGCCGGGGAGCTGTTTTTT.

J is TRBJ2-3 and V is TRBV7-2; 8 bases agree with TRBD2. CDR1 SGHTA and CDR2 FQGNSA come from the germline V gene. J gave up 4 bases and V 2 bases, and 5 bases lay outside the gene matches. CDR3 length: 15 amino acids. The CDR3 loop reads CASSLYGGEADTQYF. In nucleotides, the CDR3 is TGTGCCAGCAGCTTATACGGGGGGGAGGCAGATACGCAGTATTTT.

The chain recombines TRBV6-2 or TRBV6-3 with TRBJ2-6; 9 nucleotides match TRBD1. J lost 2 bases, V lost 5 bases, and 10 bases had no gene match. This CDR3 contains 18 residues. CDR1 is MNHEY and CDR2 is SVGEGT in the germline V gene. The CDR3 loop reads CASSPTGQGLAGANVLTF. CDR3 nucleotide sequence: TGTGCCAGCAGTCCCACGGGACAGGGCCTCGCTGGGGCCAACGTCCTGACTTTC.

This chain uses TRBV7-2 with TRBJ2-1; TRBD2 aligns across 8 bases. Germline lookup yields CDR1 SGHTA and CDR2 FQGNSA. J was trimmed by 1 base and V by 7 bases; bases with no gene match: 12. CDR3 length: 17 residues. The DNA for the CDR3 is TGTGCCAGCATCCCAAAGGGCAGCGGGAGTTCCTACAATGAGCAGTTCTTC. Translating it yields CASIPKGSGSSYNEQFF.

V and J are TRBV7-3 and TRBJ1-2, with D perhaps matching TRBD1 (6 bases). Per germline, CDR1 SGHTA and CDR2 FQGTGA. CDR3 length equals 13 residues. Trimming pared 3 bases from V and 6 bases from J, leaving 11 bases between. The CDR3 reads CASSFRQGNGYTF. CDR3 coding DNA: TGTGCCAGCAGCTTTCGCCAGGGGAATGGCTACACCTTC.